This T cell receptor beta chain was obtained from a study of shared clonotypes between healthy human individuals. Study-level points and caveats: The study found about 5.1% of naive CD4 clonotypes shared across a few donors.

Clones were read by immunoSEQ multiplex PCR, and TCRdb kept only the in-frame ones, dropping some. Found here are almost 750,000 clones, around 70% of them singletons; the top ten hold more than 1.5%. This clone was seen at least ten times. What it binds is unknown. The CDR3 covers 12 residues. The germline CDR1 and CDR2 sequences are SNHLY and FYNNEI. Deletions cut 6 bases from V and 2 bases from J, with 7 bases between. V and J are TRBV2 and TRBJ1-1; perhaps TRBD1 as D (5 bases). The source material was memory CD4+ T cells sorted from blood. As for subset: CD45RA-negative fraction. The origin of this receptor is a young woman in good health. This CDR3 is CASRQANTEAFF. In DNA form, the CDR3 reads TGTGCCAGCAGACAGGCAAACACTGAAGCTTTCTTT.